This T cell receptor beta chain stems from a study of cytomegalovirus exposure and HLA in healthy donors. Overall study findings and caveats: TCR beta chains numbering more than 150 were designated cytomegalovirus-associated.

PCR was performed using 60 Vbeta and 13 Jbeta primers. Sequenced by immunoSEQ multiplex PCR; TCRdb stores in-frame clones only, minus some. The repertoire holds some 150,000 clones, with around 77% as singletons. Concerning this clone itself: Its cognate antigen is unknown.

With V trimmed by 1 base and J by 5 bases, 7 bases remained unmatched. Germline lookup yields CDR1 SEHNR and CDR2 FQNEAQ (reference sequence). The CDR3 extends over 15 amino acids. V gene TRBV7-9 combines with J gene TRBJ2-5; TRBD1 aligns across 7 bases. Sequences were obtained from PBMCs. The receptor was isolated from a woman aged 50 to 60 in good health and CMV-seronegative. CDR3 DNA: TGTGCCAGCAGCTTAGATCAGGGGGTGGCGGAGACCCAGTACTTC. This encodes CASSLDQGVAETQYF.